The clone carrying this T cell receptor (beta chain) was found once. This entry is derived from a study of blood T cell repertoires in COVID-19. Participant-reported clinical history was the basis for cohort assignment. With V trimmed by 7 bases and J by 0 bases, 6 bases remained unmatched. Germline V CDR1 and CDR2: SGHAT, FQDESV (reference sequence). CDR3 length: 14 residues. Sequencing was performed with immunoSEQ multiplex PCR; in TCRdb, only in-frame clones are kept and a portion is missing. The table lists 140,000 or so clones, about four fifths of them singletons. The rearrangement links TRBV11-1 to TRBJ2-7; 7 nucleotides line up with TRBD2. The source material was PBMCs or T cells enriched from blood (not recorded which). The receptor comes from a woman in her forties or fifties with acute COVID-19. CDR3 in DNA: TGTGCCAGCAACTCGGCGGGAGACTCCTACGAGCAGTACTTC. This codes for CASNSAGDSYEQYF. The complete variable domain, with remaining parts taken from reference TRBV11-1 and TRBJ2-7, reads EAEVAQSPRYKITEKSQAVAFWCDPISGHATLYWYRQILGQGPELLVQFQDESVVDDSQLPKDRFSAERLKGVDSTLKIQPAELGDSAMYLCASNSAGDSYEQYFGPGTRLTVT.